A single sample is the source of the 9 T cell receptor beta chains below, sequenced in a study of naive and memory T cell subsets (dated by TCRdb to about 2017). Libraries were built with 5' RACE. The instrument given in TCRdb is Illumina MiSeq. The ligated cDNA was amplified by four rounds of PCR, in which nested alpha and beta constant region primers were used together with the SP2 primer. In-frame beta chains were kept once TCRdb had trimmed the public reads at Q25 with fastp and called clones with MiXCR. Each CDR3 protein appears once, grouped with its most common genes and DNA. The sample table records some 60,000 distinct CDR3 sequences; around 7.3% of these occur just once. The ten largest clones capture about 8.9% of the sample. The study reported a robust and sensitive protocol to amplify, sequence and analyze TCRs, based on 3' ligation of a UMI-containing oligonucleotide to TCR cDNA. All receptors derive from a female donor in good health.

This clonotype came up many times. The rearrangement joins TRBV6-1 to TRBJ2-7; no clear D. Trimming pared 6 bases from V and 6 bases from J, leaving 15 bases between. The CDR3 extends over 13 amino acids. Germline loops: CDR1 MNHNS, CDR2 SASEGT. The CDR3 nucleotides are TGTGCCAGCAGGGTAAACTGGTACGGCGAGCAGTACTTC. Amino acid sequence: CASRVNWYGEQYF.

This clonotype was seen ten or more times. The chain has TRBV7-2 and TRBJ2-1; 8 nucleotides line up with TRBD2. Germline-derived CDR1 and CDR2 are SGHTA and FQGNSA. The length of the CDR3 is 17 residues. V lost 2 bases and J lost 4; bases outside the gene matches: 10. CDR3 residues: CASSLLAGGGRYNEQFF. The CDR3 coding sequence is TGTGCCAGCAGCTTATTGGCGGGGGGCGGGAGGTACAATGAGCAGTTCTTC. The full variable domain, its missing parts supplied by reference TRBV7-2 and TRBJ2-1, is GAGVSQSPSNKVTEKGKDVELRCDPISGHTALYWYRQSLGQGLEFLIYFQGNSAPDKSGLPSDRFSAERTGGSVSTLTIQRTQQEDSAVYLCASSLLAGGGRYNEQFFGPGTRLTVL.

At least ten counts were recorded for this clonotype. The chain combines TRBV12-3 or TRBV12-4 with TRBJ1-5; D ambiguous. Trimming took off 3 bases at V and 0 bases at J, with 9 bases between the two ends. CDR3 length: 15 residues. The CDR3 DNA is TGTGCCAGCAGTTTCGTCGGGAATAGCAATCAGCCCCAGCATTTT. Translating it yields CASSFVGNSNQPQHF.

This clonotype has ten or more counts. CDR3 in amino acids: CASSGDRSGNTIYF. CDR3 in DNA: TGTGCCAGCAGTGGGGACAGATCTGGAAACACCATATATTTT. The chain uses TRBV2 and TRBJ1-3, with 7 bases identical to TRBD1. Germline V gene sequence: CDR1 SNHLY, CDR2 FYNNEI. The junction had 1 base not matched to a gene; V was cut back by 4 bases and J by 1 base. CDR3 length: 14 residues.

This clonotype showed up many times. This rearrangement joins TRBV5-1 to TRBJ2-3, with 11 positions matching TRBD2. V lost 2 bases to trimming and J lost 2 bases; unmatched junction nucleotides: 1. In germline, CDR1 is SGHRS, CDR2 YFSETQ. This CDR3 has 15 residues. CDR3 amino acids: CASSFSGGATDTQYF. The CDR3 DNA follows: TGCGCCAGCAGCTTTAGCGGGGGGGCCACAGATACGCAGTATTTT.

This clonotype came up many times. This chain joins TRBV29-1 and TRBJ1-2; 8 nucleotides agree with TRBD1. The trim removed 6 bases at V and 8 bases at J, leaving 11 bases unmatched. This CDR3 contains 13 residues. CDR1 SQVTM and CDR2 ANQGSEA come from the germline V gene. The CDR3 spells CSVVTNRGRGYTF. CDR3 sequence (DNA): TGCAGCGTCGTGACCAACAGGGGGAGAGGCTACACCTTC.

The chain uses TRBV20-1 and TRBJ2-5; maybe TRBD1 (5 bases). CDR1 DFQATT and CDR2 SNEGSKA come from the germline V gene (reference sequence). This CDR3 is built from 12 residues. The ends were cut back, 3 bases at V and 6 bases at J, with 11 bases in the middle. The DNA of the CDR3 is TGCAGTGCTAGGGGCCAGGGAAAGACCCAGTACTTC. This gives the protein CSARGQGKTQYF.

As regards this clonotype: This may come from a read error, since a much larger clone is one base off. V gene TRBV28 combines with J gene TRBJ2-7; D is uncertain. The CDR3 covers 11 residues. Germline V CDR1 and CDR2: MDHEN, SYDVKM. V was shortened by 9 bases and J by 4 bases, with 10 bases between the two germline ends. The CDR3 sequence: CARIGGYEQYF. The CDR3 region has the DNA TGTGCCAGAATTGGTGGTTACGAGCAGTACTTC.

This clonotype was seen repeatedly, ten times or more. The J gene is TRBJ1-1, the V gene TRBV5-8, with D perhaps matching TRBD1 (6 bases). Per germline, CDR1 SGHTS and CDR2 YDEGEE. The V end lost 0 bases, the J end lost 3 bases, and 9 bases lay between the germline ends. The CDR3 covers 14 residues. The CDR3 sequence: CASSLGQEYTEAFF. The CDR3 DNA reads as TGTGCCAGCAGCTTGGGACAGGAGTACACTGAAGCTTTCTTT.